Described below is a single T cell receptor beta chain sequence and its context. This sample stems from a study of blood T cell repertoires in COVID-19. CDR1 and CDR2 (germline): SGDLS, YYNGEE. This CDR3 has 14 residues. V shed 0 bases and J 4 bases; nucleotides not matched to a gene: 3. Donors were grouped by their self-reported clinical history. Per the study methods: Amplifying reference gene primers gave estimates of nucleated cell counts. The repertoire was sequenced with immunoSEQ multiplex PCR; TCRdb's copy has only in-frame clones and lacks some. That table supplies the V and J calls and clone size; D and trimming were determined from the DNA. The sample includes hundreds of thousands of clones, over 75% seen only once; the top ten take around 2%.

The TCR comes from a woman between 18 and 29 years old who had recovered from COVID-19. The sequenced sample consisted of PBMCs or T cells enriched from blood (not recorded which). The V call is TRBV9, the J call TRBJ1-1; TRBD1 matches 7 bases. This chain's CDR3 is CASSVVQGGTEAFF. The CDR3 nucleotides read TGTGCCAGCAGCGTAGTGCAGGGGGGCACTGAAGCTTTCTTT. The full variable domain, rest sourced from reference TRBV9 and TRBJ1-1, is DSGVTQTPKHLITATGQRVTLRCSPRSGDLSVYWYQQSLDQGLQFLIQYYNGEERAKGNILERFSAQQFPDLHSELNLSSLELGDSALYFCASSVVQGGTEAFFGQGTRLTVV.